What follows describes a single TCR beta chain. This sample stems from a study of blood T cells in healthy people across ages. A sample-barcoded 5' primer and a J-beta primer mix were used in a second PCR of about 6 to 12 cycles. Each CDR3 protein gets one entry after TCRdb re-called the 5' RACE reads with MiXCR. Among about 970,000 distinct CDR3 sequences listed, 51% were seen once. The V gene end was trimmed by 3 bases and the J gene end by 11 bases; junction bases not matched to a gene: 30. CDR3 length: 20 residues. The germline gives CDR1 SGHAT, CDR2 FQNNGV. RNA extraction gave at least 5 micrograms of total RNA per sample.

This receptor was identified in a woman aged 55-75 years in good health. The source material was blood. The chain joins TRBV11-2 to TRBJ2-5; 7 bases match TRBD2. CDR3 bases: TGTGCCAGCAGCTTCCCGCCCTCTACTACTTGGCGGGAGAGGTACAATGAGCAGTACTTC. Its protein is CASSFPPSTTWRERYNEQYF.